This TCR beta chain was sequenced in a study of blood T cell repertoires in COVID-19. The wider study: Donors in the United States, Italy and Spain gave samples during acute or convalescent COVID-19. PBMCs, B-cell-depleted T cells, or T cells were the source of the cDNA or gDNA that made up the material.

How the authors handled the data: Reference gene primer amplification gave nucleated cell count estimates. The repertoire was sequenced with immunoSEQ multiplex PCR; TCRdb's copy has only in-frame clones and lacks some. V and J calls and clone size come straight from that table; D and trimming were deduced from the DNA. The repertoire has about 64,000 clones, less than 85% of them found once; the top ten carry about 10%. There are 17 residues in the CDR3. The V end was cut by 4 bases, the J end by 2 bases, with 18 bases between. The germline V gene encodes CDR1 SGHRS and CDR2 YFSETQ. Sequencing input: peripheral blood. The TCR was taken from a human donor in a cohort sampled during active COVID-19. The chain uses TRBV5-1 and TRBJ2-2, with a possible D match to TRBD1 (5 bases). CDR3 DNA: TGCGCCAGCAGCGGGTGGGGCACGGTGGTTAACACCGGGGAGCTGTTTTTT. It yields the protein CASSGWGTVVNTGELFF.